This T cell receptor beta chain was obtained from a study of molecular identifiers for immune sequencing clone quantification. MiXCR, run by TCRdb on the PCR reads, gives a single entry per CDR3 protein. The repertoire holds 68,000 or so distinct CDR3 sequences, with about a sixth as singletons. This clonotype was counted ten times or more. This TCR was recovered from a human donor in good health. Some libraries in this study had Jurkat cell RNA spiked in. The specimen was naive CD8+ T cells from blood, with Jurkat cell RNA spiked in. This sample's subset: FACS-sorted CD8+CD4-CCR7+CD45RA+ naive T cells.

CDR3 in DNA: TGTGCCAGCAGCTTCCCGGGACTAGCGTTCGAGCAGTACTTC. Translated, it gives CASSFPGLAFEQYF. The chain employs TRBV7-2 and TRBJ2-7; TRBD2 matches 10 bases. V shed 3 bases and J 6 bases; nucleotides not matched to a gene: 5. This CDR3 is built from 14 residues. The V gene's germline CDR1 is SGHTA and CDR2 FQGNSA.